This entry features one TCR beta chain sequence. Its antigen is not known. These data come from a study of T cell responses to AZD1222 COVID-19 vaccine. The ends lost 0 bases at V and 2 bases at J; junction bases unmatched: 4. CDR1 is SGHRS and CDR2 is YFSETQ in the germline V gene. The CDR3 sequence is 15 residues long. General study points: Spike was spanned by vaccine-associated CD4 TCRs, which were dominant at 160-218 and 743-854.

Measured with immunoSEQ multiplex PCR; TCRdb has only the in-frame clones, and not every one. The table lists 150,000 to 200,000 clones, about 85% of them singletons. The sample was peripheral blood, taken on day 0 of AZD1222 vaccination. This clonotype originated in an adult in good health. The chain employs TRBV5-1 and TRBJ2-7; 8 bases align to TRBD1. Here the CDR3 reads CASSLGTGLTYEQYF. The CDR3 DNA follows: TGCGCCAGCAGCTTGGGGACAGGGCTCACCTACGAGCAGTACTTC.